This entry lists 8 T cell receptor beta chains sequenced from one sample in a study of blood T cells in healthy people across ages. Together with a sample-barcoded 5' primer, a J-beta primer mix was included in a second PCR lasting about 6 to 11 cycles. MiXCR was run by TCRdb on the 5' RACE reads, yielding one entry per CDR3 protein. In the table there are approximately 1,700,000 distinct CDR3 sequences, roughly two fifths of which are singletons. Sequenced material: blood. The receptors originated from a human donor in good health.

The chain has TRBV10-3 and TRBJ2-1, with TRBD2 identical over 8 bases. Germline V gene data show CDR1 as ENHRY and CDR2 as SYGVKD. This CDR3 is 13 amino acids long. The chain's CDR3 is CVTAGLAGNEQFF. The CDR3 DNA sequence: TGTGTCACCGCTGGACTAGCTGGCAATGAGCAGTTCTTC.

The CDR3 is CSARASGTSGIQETQYF. The CDR3 DNA follows: TGCAGTGCTAGAGCCTCGGGGACTAGCGGTATCCAAGAGACCCAGTACTTC. The J gene is TRBJ2-5, the V gene TRBV20-1; 11 bases fit TRBD2. The CDR3 totals 17 residues. Looked up from germline, CDR1 is DFQATT and CDR2 is SNEGSKA (reference sequence). The V and J ends lost 1 base and 1 base, in that order; junction bases with no gene match: 8.

This clonotype was seen many times. The gene calls are TRBV4-3 and TRBJ1-2, with D perhaps TRBD1 (5 bases). This CDR3 region has 17 residues. Germline lookup yields CDR1 LGHNA and CDR2 YSLEER. V lost 0 bases, J lost 5 bases, and 19 bases lay in between. CDR3 in amino acids: CASSQERPGPSAYGYTF. CDR3 in DNA: TGCGCCAGCAGCCAAGAGCGCCCAGGGCCCAGCGCGTATGGCTACACCTTC.

This clonotype occurred a few times. The genes are TRBV10-3 and TRBJ2-3, with D possibly TRBD2 on 6 matching bases. V gave up 7 bases and J gave up 6 bases, with 14 bases separating them. This CDR3 is built from 13 residues. The germline V gene encodes CDR1 ENHRY and CDR2 SYGVKD. CDR3 sequence: CAITPASEDTQYF. The CDR3 coding sequence is TGTGCCATCACCCCGGCTAGCGAGGATACGCAGTATTTT.

V is TRBV12-3 or TRBV12-4 and J is TRBJ2-1, with D uncertain. Near its end, the DNA agrees better with TRBJ2-7, so the J call may be wrong. The CDR3 length is 14 residues. CDR3 sequence (DNA): TGTGCCAGTACTGAGGCAAGCTCCTACAATGAGCAGTACTTC. Protein product: CASTEASSYNEQYF.

The V gene is TRBV5-1, the J gene TRBJ1-4, with D possibly matching TRBD1 (5 bases). The germline CDR1 and CDR2 sequences are SGHRS and YFSETQ. Deletions cut 1 base from V and 4 bases from J, with 23 bases between. The CDR3 has 19 amino acids. The CDR3 loop is CASSLSPDTPGPFNEKLFF. In nucleotides, the CDR3 is TGCGCCAGCAGCTTGAGCCCGGACACCCCGGGACCTTTTAATGAAAAACTGTTTTTT.

The CDR3 loop reads CSARGLFYEQYF. The CDR3 nucleotides read TGCAGTGCTAGAGGGCTATTCTACGAGCAGTACTTC. The chain is built from TRBV20-1 and TRBJ2-7; the D is unclear. This CDR3 is built from 12 residues. The V end lost 1 base, the J end lost 3 bases, and 7 bases lay between the germline ends. Germline V CDR1 and CDR2: DFQATT, SNEGSKA (reference sequence).

The chain uses TRBV20-1 and TRBJ2-4; 8 bases match TRBD2. With the DNA end fitting TRBJ2-7 better, the J assignment may be wrong. The CDR3 is made up of 15 amino acids. CDR1 and CDR2 from the germline V gene are DFQATT and SNEGSKA (reference sequence). The DNA of the CDR3 is TGCAGTGCTACACCGCCTGGCGGGGGGAGATTCGAGCAGTACTTC. It translates to CSATPPGGGRFEQYF.